One and the same sample provided the 30 T cell receptor beta chains below, sequenced in a study of T-cell memory formation after mild COVID-19. TCRdb ran MiXCR on the 5' RACE reads and lists one entry per CDR3 protein. This table holds approximately 490,000 distinct CDR3 sequences, just over 20% found once. The sequenced sample consisted of PBMCs or a T cell subset sorted from them (not recorded which). These receptors were obtained from an adult woman who had mild COVID-19 (a few samples of this study predate the infection). Cell type and time point are not known.

This rearrangement joins TRBV2 to TRBJ2-5; D ambiguous. Germline V gives CDR1 SNHLY, CDR2 FYNNEI. The CDR3 extends over 16 amino acids. Trimming cost V 3 bases and J 2 bases, with 16 bases left between them. In DNA, the CDR3 is TGTGCCAGCAGTGATAGGGCAGGCAGGCAACAAGAGACCCAGTACTTC. It yields the protein CASSDRAGRQQETQYF.

This clonotype was recorded a few times. The chain uses TRBV12-3 or TRBV12-4 and TRBJ2-2, with D possibly matching TRBD2 (5 bases). CDR3 length: 15 amino acids. Between the trimmed V and J ends, which lost 3 bases and 6 bases, there was a span of 14 bases. CDR3 nucleotides: TGTGCCAGCAGTTTCAGGCAGACGCGGGCCGGGGAGCTGTTTTTT. It translates to CASSFRQTRAGELFF.

In its sample, this clonotype was seen many times. The chain recombines TRBV7-2 with TRBJ2-4; D not certain. This CDR3 contains 15 residues. Germline CDR1 reads SGHTA; CDR2 reads FQGNSA. The ends were cut back, 7 bases at V and 0 bases at J, with 13 bases in the middle. The CDR3 DNA reads as TGTGCCAGCAACTTCCCCGAGGTAGCCAAAAACATTCAGTACTTC. Translated: CASNFPEVAKNIQYF.

The chain joins TRBV19 to TRBJ2-7; TRBD1 is a possible D gene (6 bases). V was shortened by 4 bases and J by 6 bases, with 13 bases between the two germline ends. Germline CDR1 is LNHDA and CDR2 is SQIVND (reference sequence). The CDR3 runs 13 residues. DNA for the CDR3: TGTGCCAGTAGTAGGGGACACGGGGTCGAGCAGTACTTC. Its translation is CASSRGHGVEQYF.

This chain connects TRBV5-6 to TRBJ1-1; D ambiguous. The germline V and J ends were trimmed by 2 bases and 7 bases, with 12 bases remaining between them. From germline, CDR1 is SGHDT and CDR2 YYEEEE. The CDR3 loop spans 13 amino acids. CDR3 region: CASSFNRLGEAFF. The CDR3 DNA sequence: TGTGCCAGCAGCTTTAACCGGTTAGGTGAAGCTTTCTTT.

This clonotype showed up just a few times. The V and J genes are TRBV19 and TRBJ2-1; 7 bases map to TRBD2. J lost 2 bases, V lost 6 bases, and 10 bases had no gene match. Germline V gives CDR1 LNHDA, CDR2 SQIVND (reference sequence). The CDR3 runs 16 residues. CDR3 loop: CASSLRSSGTYNEQFF. As DNA, the CDR3 is TGTGCCAGTAGCCTCCGGTCGAGCGGGACCTACAATGAGCAGTTCTTC.

The CDR3 DNA reads as TGTGCCAGCAGCATTGTAACTGAAGCTTTCTTT. Translation gives CASSIVTEAFF. This chain connects TRBV5-8 to TRBJ1-1; D unclear. The V end was cut by 4 bases, the J end by 5 bases, with 6 bases between. CDR1 is SGHTS and CDR2 is YDEGEE in the germline V gene. The CDR3 runs to 11 residues. The variable domain in full, completed from reference TRBV5-8 and TRBJ1-1, reads EAGVTQSPTHLIKTRGQQATLRCSPISGHTSVYWYQQALGLGLQFLLWYDEGEERNRGNFPPRFSGRQFPNYSSELNVNALELEDSALYLCASSIVTEAFFGQGTRLTVV.

This clonotype has a count of ten or more. V is TRBV4-3 and J is TRBJ2-5, with 8 nucleotides matching TRBD2. J lost 2 bases, V lost 0 bases, and 5 bases had no gene match. The CDR3 is 16 residues long. Germline V CDR1 and CDR2: LGHNA, YSLEER. CDR3: CASSQELAVPQETQYF. CDR3 bases: TGCGCCAGCAGCCAAGAACTAGCGGTCCCTCAAGAGACCCAGTACTTC.

This rearrangement joins TRBV20-1 to TRBJ1-1, with 10 positions matching TRBD1. CDR3 length: 16 residues. V lost 3 bases, J lost 5 bases, and 12 bases stayed unmatched. Germline-derived CDR1 and CDR2 are DFQATT and SNEGSKA (reference sequence). CDR3 DNA: TGCAGTGCTAGTGCCCTGAACCGGGACAGGGGTACTGAAGCTTTCTTT. Protein sequence: CSASALNRDRGTEAFF.

This clonotype was observed a few times. This sequence joins TRBV7-9 and TRBJ2-1, with no clear D. Germline CDR1 is SEHNR and CDR2 is FQNEAQ (reference sequence). The CDR3 is made up of 13 amino acids. Trimming cost V 5 bases and J 4 bases, with 9 bases left between them. DNA for the CDR3: TGTGCCAGCAGCGCCGACGGTTACAATGAGCAGTTCTTC. Its translation: CASSADGYNEQFF. Based on the CDR3 plus reference TRBV7-9 and TRBJ2-1, the full variable domain is DTGVSQNPRHKITKRGQNVTFRCDPISEHNRLYWYRQTLGQGPEFLTYFQNEAQLEKSRLLSDRFSAERPKGSFSTLEIQRTEQGDSAMYLCASSADGYNEQFFGPGTRLTVL.

This clonotype has only a few counts. This sequence joins TRBV9 and TRBJ2-5; D is undetermined. Germline V lookup: CDR1 SGDLS, CDR2 YYNGEE. The CDR3 sequence is 15 residues long. The V end lost 0 bases, the J end lost 6 bases, and 15 bases lay between the germline ends. CDR3 loop: CASSVDGSQGKTQYF. The CDR3 nucleotides are TGTGCCAGCAGCGTAGATGGGTCGCAAGGAAAGACCCAGTACTTC.

The rearrangement uses TRBV28 and TRBJ2-1; TRBD2 matches at 8 bases. The CDR3 contains 18 residues. CDR1 MDHEN and CDR2 SYDVKM come from the germline V gene. V was clipped by 1 base and J by 0 bases; unmatched bases: 8. The CDR3 spells CASSLYGVSGNSYNEQFF. The CDR3 nucleotides are TGTGCCAGCAGTTTATATGGGGTTAGCGGGAACTCCTACAATGAGCAGTTCTTC.

The V gene is TRBV5-6, the J gene TRBJ2-2, with a weak D call TRBD1 (5 bases). The CDR3 is 13 residues long. Germline V gives CDR1 SGHDT, CDR2 YYEEEE. V was trimmed by 1 base and J by 6 bases, leaving 7 bases between them. The CDR3 sequence: CASSLSRAGELFF. CDR3 coding DNA: TGTGCCAGCAGCTTGAGCAGGGCCGGGGAGCTGTTTTTT.

This clonotype was detected a few times. V usage is TRBV19 and J usage is TRBJ2-7, with 12 bases lining up with TRBD2. This CDR3 region has 16 residues. From germline, CDR1 is LNHDA and CDR2 SQIVND (reference sequence). The V segment lost 4 bases and the J segment 4 bases; nucleotides outside the gene matches: 8. CDR3 nucleotides: TGTGCCAGTAGTACCACCCCCACTAGCGGGAGGTACGAGCAGTACTTC. As protein: CASSTTPTSGRYEQYF.

The CDR3 region has the DNA TGTGCCAGCAGCTTGGGTCGACAGGCCCTCTCCTACGAGCAGTACTTC. Protein: CASSLGRQALSYEQYF. The rearrangement joins TRBV5-5 to TRBJ2-7, with TRBD1 as a possible D gene (6 bases). Germline lookup yields CDR1 SGHKS and CDR2 YYEKEE (reference sequence). This CDR3 has 16 residues. V was pared by 0 bases and J by 0 bases, with 13 bases between. The whole variable domain, filled in from reference TRBV5-5 and TRBJ2-7, reads DAGVTQSPTHLIKTRGQQVTLRCSPISGHKSVSWYQQVLGQGPQFIFQYYEKEERGRGNFPDRFSARQFPNYSSELNVNALLLGDSALYLCASSLGRQALSYEQYFGPGTRLTVT.

The chain couples TRBV13 to TRBJ2-5, with D maybe TRBD1 (6 bases). Trimming stripped 3 bases from V and 1 base from J, with 9 bases between. The CDR3 spans 14 residues. Germline V gene lookup returns CDR1 PRHDT and CDR2 FYEKMQ (reference sequence). DNA for the CDR3: TGTGCCAGCAGCTTGAGGGACACCCAAGAGACCCAGTACTTC. Protein product: CASSLRDTQETQYF.

This chain uses TRBV24-1 with TRBJ1-5; D gene uncertain. The germline V and J ends were trimmed by 4 bases and 1 base, with 4 bases remaining between them. CDR1 KGHDR and CDR2 SFDVKD come from the germline V gene. CDR3 size: 13 residues. In DNA form, the CDR3 reads TGTGCCACCAGTGAAGAGAGCAATCAGCCCCAGCATTTT. As protein: CATSEESNQPQHF.

CDR3 loop: CSVATGTGYGYTF. CDR3 sequence (DNA): TGCAGCGTCGCGACCGGGACAGGCTATGGCTACACCTTC. This rearrangement joins TRBV29-1 to TRBJ1-2; 8 nucleotides match TRBD1. J gave up 4 bases and V 6 bases, and 7 bases lay outside the gene matches. Per germline, CDR1 SQVTM and CDR2 ANQGSEA. This CDR3 has 13 residues. The full variable domain, its missing parts supplied by reference TRBV29-1 and TRBJ1-2, is SAVISQKPSRDICQRGTSLTIQCQVDSQVTMMFWYRQQPGQSLTLIATANQGSEATYESGFVIDKFPISRPNLTFSTLTVSNMSPEDSSIYLCSVATGTGYGYTFGSGTRLTVV.

The chain employs TRBV6-5 and TRBJ1-5; 7 bases are a match to TRBD1. CDR1 MNHEY and CDR2 SVGAGI come from the germline V gene. Germline trimming cut 6 bases from V and 2 bases from J; bases unmatched to any gene: 7. The CDR3 is 15 residues long. CDR3 sequence reads: CASRKDRAGNQPQHF. The DNA for the CDR3 is TGTGCCAGCAGAAAAGACAGGGCGGGCAATCAGCCCCAGCATTTT.

The gene calls are TRBV2 and TRBJ2-2; D is undetermined. Germline CDR1 is SNHLY and CDR2 is FYNNEI. CDR3 length: 13 residues. V shed 8 bases and J shed 3 bases, with 10 bases lying between them. The DNA for the CDR3 is TGTGCCAGCCGTACCACTCACACCGGGGAGCTGTTTTTT. Encoded protein: CASRTTHTGELFF.

The V and J genes are TRBV20-1 and TRBJ2-2, with D tentatively TRBD2 (7 bases). There are 19 residues in the CDR3. Between the trimmed V and J ends, which lost 6 bases and 4 bases, there was a span of 30 bases. Germline V gives CDR1 DFQATT, CDR2 SNEGSKA (reference sequence). CDR3 loop: CSATRAGGLGRRSTGELFF. The DNA of the CDR3 is TGCAGTGCAACTCGGGCCGGGGGGCTCGGGCGCCGTAGCACCGGGGAGCTGTTTTTT.

This clonotype was counted many times. This chain joins TRBV7-9 and TRBJ2-7; D gene ambiguous. The CDR3 runs to 12 residues. Germline V gene sequence: CDR1 SEHNR, CDR2 FQNEAQ (reference sequence). Deletions cut 5 bases from V and 3 bases from J, with 8 bases between. Here the CDR3 DNA reads TGTGCCAGCAGCCGACTGAACTACGAGCAGTACTTC. Its translation is CASSRLNYEQYF.

The J gene is TRBJ1-5, the V gene TRBV4-1; TRBD1 is a possible D gene (5 bases). Germline V gene sequence: CDR1 MGHRA, CDR2 YSYEKL. V was shortened by 4 bases and J by 9 bases, with 16 bases between the two germline ends. The CDR3 runs 14 residues. The CDR3 loop is CASSPGGGGRPQHF. The CDR3, as DNA: TGCGCCAGCAGCCCCGGAGGCGGGGGTCGGCCCCAGCATTTT.

In this sample, this clonotype turned up once. The germline gene is not matched at one end of the junction; a read error may be the cause. The rearrangement uses TRBV15 and TRBJ2-3; a weak D match, TRBD1 (6 bases). Germline V gene data show CDR1 as LNHNV and CDR2 as YYDKDF (reference sequence). The CDR3 covers 14 residues. CDR3 in DNA: TGTGCCACCAGCTCTGCGAGCCCAGGGGATAAGCAGTATTTT. Protein product: CATSSASPGDKQYF.

The V call is TRBV23-1, the J call TRBJ2-3; either TRBD1 or TRBD2 may supply D (6 bases each). TRBV23-1 is an open reading frame, and its role is uncertain. V dropped 8 bases and J dropped 1 base, with 10 bases sitting between them. This CDR3 is 13 amino acids long. For the CDR3, the DNA is TGCGCCAGCCTAGGGGGGCGCACAGATACGCAGTATTTT. Protein: CASLGGRTDTQYF.

This clonotype was observed a handful of times. This rearrangement joins TRBV27 to TRBJ2-1; tentatively, D is TRBD2 (5 bases). V was cut by 7 bases and J by 0 bases, with 10 bases left in between. Germline V gene data show CDR1 as MNHEY and CDR2 as SMNVEV (reference sequence). This CDR3 has 14 residues. CDR3 in DNA: TGTGCCAGCACGGTAGCGAGCTCCTACAATGAGCAGTTCTTC. It codes for CASTVASSYNEQFF.

The J gene is TRBJ2-5, the V gene TRBV6-6; TRBD2 is a possible D gene (6 bases). Germline-derived CDR1 and CDR2 are MNHNY and SVGAGI (reference sequence). V shed 7 bases and J shed 1 base, with 13 bases lying between them. The CDR3 has 14 residues. The CDR3 reads CASIVAEGQETQYF. The CDR3 coding sequence is TGTGCCAGCATTGTGGCGGAGGGCCAAGAGACCCAGTACTTC.

This clonotype was counted a few times. This sequence joins TRBV27 and TRBJ2-5; TRBD1 aligns across 10 bases. Germline V lookup: CDR1 MNHEY, CDR2 SMNVEV (reference sequence). The V and J ends lost 5 bases and 5 bases, in that order; junction bases with no gene match: 11. The CDR3 length is 16 residues. CDR3 amino acids: CASSGLGQGTRETQYF. The CDR3 nucleotides are TGTGCCAGCAGTGGCCTGGGACAGGGGACCCGGGAGACCCAGTACTTC.

The rearrangement links TRBV11-3 to TRBJ2-7, with TRBD2 matching 9 bases. The CDR3 consists of 17 residues. Germline values: CDR1 SGHNT, CDR2 YENEEA. Trimming took 0 bases from V and 6 from J; bases not matched to a gene: 12. CDR3: CASSLEDWREGFSEQYF. The CDR3 DNA is TGTGCCAGCAGCTTAGAAGATTGGCGGGAGGGCTTTAGCGAGCAGTACTTC. Drawing the rest from reference TRBV11-3 and TRBJ2-7, the complete variable domain is EAGVVQSPRYKIIEKKQPVAFWCNPISGHNTLYWYLQNLGQGPELLIRYENEEAVDDSQLPKDRFSAERLKGVDSTLKIQPAELGDSAVYLCASSLEDWREGFSEQYFGPGTRLTVT.

This clonotype has only a few counts. The V and J genes are TRBV7-7 and TRBJ2-5; D might be TRBD2 (6 bases). Germline CDR1 reads SSHAT; CDR2 reads FNYEAQ (reference sequence). Trimming took 1 base from V and 5 from J, leaving 14 bases between them. The CDR3 consists of 15 residues. DNA for the CDR3: TGTGCCAGCAGCTTAGGTCGGGGGTGGAGGGAGACCCAGTACTTC. Translation: CASSLGRGWRETQYF.